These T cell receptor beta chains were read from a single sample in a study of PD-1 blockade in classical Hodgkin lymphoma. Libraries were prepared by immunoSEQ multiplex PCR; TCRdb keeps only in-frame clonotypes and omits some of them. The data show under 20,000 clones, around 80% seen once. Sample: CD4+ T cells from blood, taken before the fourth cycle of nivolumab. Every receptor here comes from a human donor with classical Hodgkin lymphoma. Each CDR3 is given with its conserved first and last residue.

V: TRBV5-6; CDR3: CASSLAPNQPQHF
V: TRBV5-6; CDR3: CASMVRGLAVPTGELFF
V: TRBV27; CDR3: CASGETGVDYGYTF
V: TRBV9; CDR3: CASSAQVGHGATNEKLFF
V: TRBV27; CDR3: CASSERIAGATDTQYF
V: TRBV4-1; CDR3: CASSPTGTAGSFYGYTF
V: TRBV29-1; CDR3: CSVERGLPGANVLTF
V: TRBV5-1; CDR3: CASSLASSGANVLTF
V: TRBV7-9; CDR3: CASSLDGTGLETQYF
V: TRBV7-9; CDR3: CASSRTAGAHQETQYF
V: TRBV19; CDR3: CASSLGLKPNTGELFF
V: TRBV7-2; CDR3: CASSTYLDYEQYF
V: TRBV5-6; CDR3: CASSSRRARGLSYNEQFF
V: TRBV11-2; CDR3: CASSSGTGGYGANVLTF
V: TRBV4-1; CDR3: CASRGRGVQETQYF
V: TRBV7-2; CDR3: CASRSGTGYTEAFF
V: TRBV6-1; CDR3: CASIPTGGYGYTF
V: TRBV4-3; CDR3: CASSQDRGTEWSGADTQYF
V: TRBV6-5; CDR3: CASRPQRGVTGELFF
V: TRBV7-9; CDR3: CASSLGGTGNEQFF
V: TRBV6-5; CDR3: CASRHSGGYQETQYF
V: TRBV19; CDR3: CASSPTGAQETQYF
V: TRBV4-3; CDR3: CASSQRTGSEETQYF
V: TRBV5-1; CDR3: CASSLAHGGANTEAFF
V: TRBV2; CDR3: CASSLVLAKNIQYF
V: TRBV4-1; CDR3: CASSQAGTSGRAINIQYF
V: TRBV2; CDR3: CASTGNTEAFF
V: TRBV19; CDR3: CASSIRTQNNSPLHF
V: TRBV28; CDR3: CASSFRGGSFTDTQYF
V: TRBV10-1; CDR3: CASRKGGEGYGYTF
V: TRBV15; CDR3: CATSIGGSWGNIQYF
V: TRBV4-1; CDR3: CASSQDVGRPGRKQTEAFF
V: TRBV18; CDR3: CASSPLSDHEQFF
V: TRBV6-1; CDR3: CASRTGGSLNTIYF
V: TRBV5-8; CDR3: CASQLGGRIQETQYF
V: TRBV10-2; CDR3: CASSEWDRGGKLFF
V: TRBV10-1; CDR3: CASSRGSGTGELFF
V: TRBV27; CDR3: CASSFGSSMGYTF
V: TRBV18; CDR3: CASSPHPRDTEAFF
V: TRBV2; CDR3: CASSDWDQVVYF
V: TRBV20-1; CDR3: CSAIVSETQYF
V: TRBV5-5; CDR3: CASSPYRGAYGNTIYF
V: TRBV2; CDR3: CASSVIGGSHTAGDTQYF
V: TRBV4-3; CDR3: CASSRNLGQGFSPLHF
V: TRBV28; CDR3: CASSFEWVLSGGAYNEQFF
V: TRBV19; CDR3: CASNQGGYGYTF
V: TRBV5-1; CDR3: CASSLVAAQQETQYF
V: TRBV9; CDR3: CASSPHGTGKGGTEAFF
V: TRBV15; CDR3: CATSKDMGYRRDGYTF
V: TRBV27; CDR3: CASSTAKEEFF
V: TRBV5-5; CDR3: CASSLGAGFYNSPLHF
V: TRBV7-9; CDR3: CASSYPDDSGRDRNEQFF
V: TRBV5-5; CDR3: CASSSRQGEYYGYTF
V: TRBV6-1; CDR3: CASSEQTGRSPYGYTF
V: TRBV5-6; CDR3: CASSLLSGPEKLFF